This T cell receptor (beta chain) was sequenced in a study of T cell repertoires in cytomegalovirus infection (dated by TCRdb to about 2019). General notes on the study: The peptide stimulations were aimed at well-studied HLA-B-restricted epitopes as well as recently identified HLA-C-restricted CMV epitopes, whose presentation resists viral immunomodulation. Donor HLA type was relevant to the analysis, as public TCR beta signatures indicated carriage of CMV infection together with the matching HLA type.

TCRdb lists the instrument as Illumina HiSeq 1500. The raw public reads went through TCRdb reprocessing: fastp at Q25, MiXCR clone calling, in-frame beta chains kept. Entries are consolidated by CDR3 protein sequence, retaining the most common genes and DNA. The sample data list 250,000 to 300,000 distinct CDR3 sequences, and around 20% of these were observed just once. Together, the top ten hold about 21% of the sample. Sample treatment or condition, as interpreted from the label and publication: in vitro stimulation with specific CMV peptide epitopes to enrich CMV-specific T cells. Overall study outcomes, separate from this receptor: In both this cohort and an independent roughly 400-donor cohort, the cumulative frequency of public TCR beta family members distinguished carriers of CMV infection plus the relevant HLA type. In the ex vivo response, HLA-C-restricted CMV-specific TCR beta clonotypes were dominant, and in two of eight donors the single most frequent clonotype came from this HLA-C-restricted group.

This clonotype came up many times. Its specific antigen is unknown. The record has no base qualities; no much larger clone is one base away. V is trimmed back by 3 bases and J by 0 bases, and the junction contains 4 bases that no gene match accounts for. The CDR3 has 18 amino acids, counting the end cysteine and phenylalanine. The read is trimmed to its CDR3 DNA, 54 bases read in frame from base 1. The germline V gene yields MDHEN for CDR1 and SYDVKM for CDR2. The receptor comes from a human donor in good health (CMV status not recorded). Some clones in this sample may be carry-over from other donors' samples. In this chain, TRBV28 is recombined with TRBJ2-1; 14 nucleotides in the junction match TRBD2. This specimen consisted of cultured PBMCs, obtained from culture after CMV antigen stimulation. The CDR3 region: CASSFPGTSGSSYNEQFF. The DNA reads TGTGCCAGCAGTTTTCCCGGGACTAGCGGGAGCTCCTACAATGAGCAGTTCTTC.